These 8 T cell receptor beta chains share one sample of origin, sequenced in a study of T-cell memory formation after mild COVID-19. TCRdb re-derived calls from the 5' RACE reads in MiXCR, one entry per CDR3 protein. The sample records 85,000 to 130,000 distinct CDR3 sequences, roughly 10% being singletons. The specimen sequenced was PBMCs or a T cell subset sorted from them (not recorded which). These receptors all come from a man between 18 and 29 years old who had mild COVID-19 (a few samples of this study predate the infection). Cell type and time point are not known.

This clonotype occurred a few times. The chain uses TRBV4-1 and TRBJ2-5; 10 bases line up with TRBD2. CDR1 and CDR2 (germline): MGHRA, YSYEKL. V was clipped by 4 bases and J by 2 bases; unmatched bases: 4. The CDR3 is made up of 15 amino acids. For the CDR3, the DNA is TGCGCCAGCAGCCGGGTTAGCGGGGGGCAAGAGACCCAGTACTTC. Its translation is CASSRVSGGQETQYF.

This clonotype appeared a few times. The chain carries TRBV7-9 and TRBJ1-5; no firm D call. Germline V lookup: CDR1 SEHNR, CDR2 FQNEAQ (reference sequence). V lost 2 bases to trimming and J lost 4 bases, with 6 bases between them. This CDR3 has 13 amino acids. The DNA of the CDR3 is TGTGCCAGCAGCTTAAACACAAATCAGCCCCAGCATTTT. It encodes CASSLNTNQPQHF. Using reference TRBV7-9 and TRBJ1-5 for the parts outside the CDR3, the full variable domain is DTGVSQNPRHKITKRGQNVTFRCDPISEHNRLYWYRQTLGQGPEFLTYFQNEAQLEKSRLLSDRFSAERPKGSFSTLEIQRTEQGDSAMYLCASSLNTNQPQHFGDGTRLSIL.

The chain's CDR3 is CASTPLQATYNEQFF. The DNA for the CDR3 is TGTGCCAGCACCCCCCTACAGGCCACCTACAATGAGCAGTTCTTC. The V call is TRBV25-1, the J call TRBJ2-1; weak D call: TRBD1 (5 bases). Trimming stripped 7 bases from V and 2 bases from J, with 15 bases between. Germline V CDR1 and CDR2: MGHDK, SYGVNS. CDR3 length: 15 amino acids.

This clonotype has only a few counts. The V and J genes are TRBV29-1 and TRBJ1-1, with D unclear. CDR3 length: 13 residues. V was cut by 6 bases and J by 0 bases, with 11 bases left in between. CDR1 is SQVTM, CDR2 ANQGSEA, per germline. The CDR3 bases are TGCAGCGTCCGGACCCTGATGAACACTGAAGCTTTCTTT. Amino acid sequence: CSVRTLMNTEAFF.

This clonotype was observed a handful of times. CDR3 in DNA: TGTGCCAGCAGTTACGCCGCTGAAGCTTTCTTT. Amino acids: CASSYAAEAFF. The rearrangement uses TRBV6-5 and TRBJ1-1; D remains unclear. This CDR3 spans 11 amino acids. Germline assignment: CDR1 MNHEY and CDR2 SVGAGI. The ends were cut back, 2 bases at V and 6 bases at J, with 4 bases in the middle.

V and J are TRBV7-8 and TRBJ2-1; 9 bases align to TRBD2. The V and J ends lost 1 base and 2 bases, in that order; junction bases with no gene match: 6. Germline V gives CDR1 SGHVS, CDR2 FQNEAQ. The CDR3 is made up of 17 amino acids. The CDR3 DNA reads TGTGCCAGCAGCTTAGACTCCCAGCGGGGGGCCTACAATGAGCAGTTCTTC. It yields the protein CASSLDSQRGAYNEQFF. Variable domain in full (rest from reference TRBV7-8 and TRBJ2-1): GAGVSQSPRYKVAKRGQDVALRCDPISGHVSLFWYQQALGQGPEFLTYFQNEAQLDKSGLPSDRFFAERPEGSVSTLKIQRTQQEDSAVYLCASSLDSQRGAYNEQFFGPGTRLTVL.

This clonotype was seen more than once but under ten times. The chain joins TRBV10-3 to TRBJ2-5; possibly TRBD1 for D (5 bases). Trimming stripped 0 bases from V and 3 bases from J, with 8 bases between. This CDR3 contains 14 residues. Germline CDR1 and CDR2: ENHRY and SYGVKD. CDR3 region: CAISESPTEETQYF. The CDR3 nucleotides are TGTGCCATCAGTGAGTCGCCGACAGAAGAGACCCAGTACTTC.

The rearrangement links TRBV4-1 to TRBJ2-5, with 16 bases matching TRBD2. The germline V gene has CDR1 MGHRA and CDR2 YSYEKL. The CDR3 length is 19 residues. V shed 6 bases and J 5 bases; nucleotides not matched to a gene: 15. The CDR3 region is CASRASPGTSGGAKETQYF. The CDR3 bases are TGCGCCAGCAGAGCTAGTCCCGGGACTAGCGGGGGGGCGAAGGAGACCCAGTACTTC.